Included here is one T cell receptor beta chain sequence, with context. Its antigen is still unknown. Genomic DNA, serving as template, underwent TCR beta VDJ and CDR3 profiling. TCRdb passed the reads through MiXCR, listing each CDR3 protein once. The sample lists 150,000 to 200,000 distinct CDR3 sequences; about half were seen once. Patients picked for sequencing had shown CD8+CD57+ cell expansion detected by flow cytometry. Each of the patients presented with severe acquired aplastic anemia. Therapy had not been given to patients before blood sampling. This entry is derived from a study of CD8+CD57+ T cells in acquired aplastic anemia. About the research overall: Recorded DNA amounts for sorted CD4+ and CD8+ cells had an average of around 3.5 ug. Study findings and constraints: There were over 25 CD8+ CDR3 sequences that occurred in both patients and controls.

The length of the CDR3 is 15 residues. Trimming shortened V by 1 base and J by 0 bases, and 7 bases separated the two germline ends. CDR1 SGHAT and CDR2 FQNNGV come from the germline V gene. The specimen was sorted CD4+, CD8+, or CD8+CD57+ T cells (not recorded which) from PBMCs. The chain couples TRBV11-2 to TRBJ2-1, with D uncertain. The source of this sequence is a human donor with aplastic anemia. This CDR3 reads CASSLVAGSYNEQFF. The CDR3 DNA sequence: TGTGCCAGCAGCTTAGTGGCAGGCTCCTACAATGAGCAGTTCTTC.